This T cell receptor (beta chain) was captured by sequencing in a study of cytomegalovirus exposure and HLA in healthy donors. General study points: Later analysis showed most CMV-associated TCR beta chains appearing HLA-restricted. Donors belonging to an Asian-associated ancestry cluster reportedly showed fewer N-insertions in productive TCRs than the approximately 640-donor mean, according to what a later analysis found. Previous analysis showed most TCR beta V segments were productive about 90% or about 30% of the time. In a later analysis, specific HLA alleles were associated with 16,000 or so TCR beta sequences at a 0.05 false discovery rate.

V was trimmed by 2 bases and J by 4 bases, leaving 11 bases between them. This CDR3 contains 14 residues. The germline CDR1 and CDR2 sequences are LGHNT and FRNRAP. Points on this clone: Its antigen is still unknown.

With 60 Vbeta and 13 Jbeta primers, the PCR was carried out. Repertoires were generated with immunoSEQ multiplex PCR, while TCRdb's copy carries only in-frame clones and drops some. Counted here are more than 110,000 clones, about 79% occurring once; the ten biggest clones make up 2.8%. This chain connects TRBV12-5 to TRBJ1-1; D call uncertain. The sequencing sample was made of PBMCs. The source of this sequence is a male donor in good health and CMV-seronegative. CDR3 sequence reads: CASGLLTGGTEAFF. The CDR3 DNA follows: TGTGCTAGTGGTTTGCTGACTGGCGGCACTGAAGCTTTCTTT.